This T cell receptor beta chain stems from a study of response to subunit inactivated influenza vaccine. Per germline, CDR1 SGHKS and CDR2 YYEKEE (reference sequence). CDR3 length equals 16 residues. V dropped 0 bases and J dropped 0; count of bases not matched to a gene: 3. TCRdb recomputed calls from the RT-PCR reads with MiXCR, one row per CDR3 protein. The sample holds around 200,000 distinct CDR3 sequences; roughly 12% are singletons and the top ten take 25% to 30%. This clonotype was found a few times. This sample also belongs to another study, concerning T cells expressing NK-cell markers. That work contributes: UMIs accompanied the 5'RACE template switching by which TCR beta cDNA was made.

The J gene is TRBJ2-3, the V gene TRBV5-5, with 8 bases identical to TRBD2. The clonotype was recovered from a man aged 45-65 years who received an inactivated influenza vaccine. Sequences were derived from CD8+ T cells sorted from PBMCs, sampled approximately 12 days after vaccination. CDR3 protein: CASSLGTSSSTDTQYF. CDR3 DNA sequence: TGTGCCAGCAGCTTGGGGACTAGCTCTAGCACAGATACGCAGTATTTT. Supplemented by reference TRBV5-5 and TRBJ2-3, the full variable domain reads DAGVTQSPTHLIKTRGQQVTLRCSPISGHKSVSWYQQVLGQGPQFIFQYYEKEERGRGNFPDRFSARQFPNYSSELNVNALLLGDSALYLCASSLGTSSSTDTQYFGPGTRLTVL.